This T cell receptor (beta chain) was documented in a study of T cell clonality in common variable immunodeficiency. Trimming at V came to 4 bases and at J to 1 base, leaving 4 bases not matched to a gene. Germline CDR1 and CDR2: MDHEN and SYDVKM. There are 15 residues in the CDR3. This clone is termed medium-sized. Its target is unknown. The CDR3 extends 3 residues past the end of the read, so its final part is completed from the germline J gene. Here immunoSEQ multiplex PCR was the method, and the copy in TCRdb shows in-frame clones only, minus some. Listed for the sample are 15,000 to 25,000 clones, none seen a single time. Donors gave roughly 4.5 to 8 ml heparinized peripheral whole blood. Regarding the study as a whole: Compared with controls, CVID subjects had fewer shared TCRbeta clones. Repertoire-complication correlations in CVID were limited by patient heterogeneity. In common variable immunodeficiency, TCR beta chains reportedly carried fewer deletions and N-nucleotide insertions.

V is TRBV28 and J is TRBJ1-5, with 7 bases identical to TRBD1. Sequencing was carried out using peripheral blood mononuclear cells. This receptor was taken from a human donor with common variable immunodeficiency. Incomplete CDR3 DNA: TGTGCCAGCAGTTACAGGGGATGGAGCAATCAGCCC. This codes for CASSYRGWSNQP. The complete CDR3 reads CASSYRGWSNQPQHF.